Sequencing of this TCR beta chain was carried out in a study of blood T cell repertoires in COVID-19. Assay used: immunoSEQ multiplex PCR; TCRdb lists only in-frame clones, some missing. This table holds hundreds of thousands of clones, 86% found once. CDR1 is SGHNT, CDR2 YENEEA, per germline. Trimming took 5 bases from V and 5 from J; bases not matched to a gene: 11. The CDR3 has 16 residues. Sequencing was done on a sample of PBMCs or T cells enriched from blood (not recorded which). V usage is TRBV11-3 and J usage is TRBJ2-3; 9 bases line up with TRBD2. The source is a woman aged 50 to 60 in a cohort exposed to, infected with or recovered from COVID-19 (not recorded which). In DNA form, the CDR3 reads TGTGCCAGCAGCCCGGGGGCTAGCGGGGCCGGAGATACGCAGTATTTT. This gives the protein CASSPGASGAGDTQYF. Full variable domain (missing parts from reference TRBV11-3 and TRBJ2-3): EAGVVQSPRYKIIEKKQPVAFWCNPISGHNTLYWYLQNLGQGPELLIRYENEEAVDDSQLPKDRFSAERLKGVDSTLKIQPAELGDSAVYLCASSPGASGAGDTQYFGPGTRLTVL.